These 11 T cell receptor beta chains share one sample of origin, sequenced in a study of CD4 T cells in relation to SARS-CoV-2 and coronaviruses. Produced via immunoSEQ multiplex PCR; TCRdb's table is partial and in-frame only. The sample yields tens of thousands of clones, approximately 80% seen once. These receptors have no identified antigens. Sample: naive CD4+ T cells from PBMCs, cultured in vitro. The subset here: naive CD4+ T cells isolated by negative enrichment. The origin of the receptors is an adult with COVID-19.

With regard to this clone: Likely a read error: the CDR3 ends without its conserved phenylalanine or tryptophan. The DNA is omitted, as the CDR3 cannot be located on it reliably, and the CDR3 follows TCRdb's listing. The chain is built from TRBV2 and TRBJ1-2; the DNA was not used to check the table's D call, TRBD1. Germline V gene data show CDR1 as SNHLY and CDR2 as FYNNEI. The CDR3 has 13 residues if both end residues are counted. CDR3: CASSATGTGGVRI.

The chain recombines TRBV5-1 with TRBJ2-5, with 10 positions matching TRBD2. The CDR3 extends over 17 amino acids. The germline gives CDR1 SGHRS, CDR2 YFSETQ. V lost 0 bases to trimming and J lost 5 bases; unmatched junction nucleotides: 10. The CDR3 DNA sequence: TGCGCCAGCAGCTTGGGCACTCTAGCGGGAGTAGGCGAGACCCAGTACTTC. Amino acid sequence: CASSLGTLAGVGETQYF.

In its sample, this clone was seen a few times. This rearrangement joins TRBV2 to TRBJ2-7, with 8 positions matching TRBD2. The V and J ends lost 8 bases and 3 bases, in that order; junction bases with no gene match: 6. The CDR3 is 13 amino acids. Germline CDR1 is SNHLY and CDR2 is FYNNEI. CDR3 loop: CASEGLENYEQYF. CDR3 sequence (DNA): TGTGCCAGCGAGGGACTAGAGAACTACGAGCAGTACTTC.

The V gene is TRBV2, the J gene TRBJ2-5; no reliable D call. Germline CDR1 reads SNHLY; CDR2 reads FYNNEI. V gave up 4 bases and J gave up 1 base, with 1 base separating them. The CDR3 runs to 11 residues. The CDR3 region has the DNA TGTGCCAGCAGTGCCCAAGAGACCCAGTACTTC. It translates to CASSAQETQYF.

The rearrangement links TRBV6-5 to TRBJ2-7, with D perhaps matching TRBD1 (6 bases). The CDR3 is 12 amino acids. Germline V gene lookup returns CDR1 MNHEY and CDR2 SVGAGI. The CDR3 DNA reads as TGTAACAGTGGGGACACTCACTACGAGCAGTACTTC. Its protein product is CNSGDTHYEQYF.

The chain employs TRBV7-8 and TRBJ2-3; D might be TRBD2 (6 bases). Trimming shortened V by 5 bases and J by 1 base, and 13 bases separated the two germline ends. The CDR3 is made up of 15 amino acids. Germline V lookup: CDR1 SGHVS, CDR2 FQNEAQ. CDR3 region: CASSETEGGTDTQYF. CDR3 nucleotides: TGTGCCAGCAGCGAAACGGAGGGCGGCACAGATACGCAGTATTTT. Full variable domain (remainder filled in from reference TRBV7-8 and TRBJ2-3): GAGVSQSPRYKVAKRGQDVALRCDPISGHVSLFWYQQALGQGPEFLTYFQNEAQLDKSGLPSDRFFAERPEGSVSTLKIQRTQQEDSAVYLCASSETEGGTDTQYFGPGTRLTVL.

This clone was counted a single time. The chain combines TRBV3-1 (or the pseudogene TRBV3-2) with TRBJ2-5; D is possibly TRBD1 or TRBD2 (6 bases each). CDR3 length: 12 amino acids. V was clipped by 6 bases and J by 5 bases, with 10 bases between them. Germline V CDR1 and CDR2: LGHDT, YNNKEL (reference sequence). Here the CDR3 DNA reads TGTGCCAGCAGGGGGGCGGGGGAGACCCAGTACTTC. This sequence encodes CASRGAGETQYF.

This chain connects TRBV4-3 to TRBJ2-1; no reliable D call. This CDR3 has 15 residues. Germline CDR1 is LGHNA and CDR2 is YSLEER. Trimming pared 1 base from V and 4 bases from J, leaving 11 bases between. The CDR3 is CASSQGVHPYNEQFF. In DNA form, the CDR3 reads TGCGCCAGCAGCCAAGGGGTTCACCCATACAATGAGCAGTTCTTC.

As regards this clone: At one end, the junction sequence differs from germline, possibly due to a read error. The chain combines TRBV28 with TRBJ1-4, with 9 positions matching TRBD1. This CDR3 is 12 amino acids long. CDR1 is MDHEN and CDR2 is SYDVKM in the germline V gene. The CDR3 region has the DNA TGTGCCAGCAGGATACAGGGGGCGAGTTTTTGGTTT. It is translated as CASRIQGASFWF.

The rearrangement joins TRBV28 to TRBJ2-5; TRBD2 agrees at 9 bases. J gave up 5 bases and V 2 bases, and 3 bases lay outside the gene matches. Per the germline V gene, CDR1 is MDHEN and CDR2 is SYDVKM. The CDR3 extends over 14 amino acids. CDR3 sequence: CASSLAGLAETQYF. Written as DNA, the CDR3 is TGTGCCAGCAGTTTAGCCGGACTAGCGGAGACCCAGTACTTC.

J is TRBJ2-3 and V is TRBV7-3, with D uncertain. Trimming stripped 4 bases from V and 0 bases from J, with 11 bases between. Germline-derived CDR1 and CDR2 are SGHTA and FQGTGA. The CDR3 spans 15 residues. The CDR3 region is CASSYGGTSTDTQYF. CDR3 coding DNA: TGTGCCAGCAGCTATGGCGGAACTAGCACAGATACGCAGTATTTT.